The 13 T cell receptor beta chains given below trace back to one sample, sequenced in a study of shared clonotypes between healthy human individuals. Libraries were prepared by immunoSEQ multiplex PCR; TCRdb keeps only in-frame clonotypes and omits some of them. This sample has about 2.4 million clones, with over 85% found just once. The sequencing sample was made of naive CD4+ T cells from PBMCs. Subset denoted: CD45RA+ positively selected. These receptors were taken from a man aged 18 to 35 in good health. Some clones in this sample may be carry-over from other donors' samples.

The V gene is TRBV7-2, the J gene TRBJ2-7; D is possibly TRBD2 (6 bases). The CDR3 has 16 amino acids. Germline CDR1 and CDR2: SGHTA and FQGNSA. V was pared by 1 base and J by 0 bases, with 13 bases between. The CDR3 coding sequence is TGTGCCAGCAGCTTAGAGACTAGATTCAGCTCCTACGAGCAGTACTTC. Translation: CASSLETRFSSYEQYF.

As for this clone: This sample also contains other DNA sequences that code for the same CDR3. The chain has TRBV18 and TRBJ2-5; D is ambiguous. This CDR3 region has 13 residues. Germline V gene sequence: CDR1 KGHSH, CDR2 LQKENI. V gave up 3 bases and J gave up 2 bases, with 7 bases separating them. The CDR3 DNA is TGTGCCAGCTCACCGTTAGGGCAAGAGACCCAGTACTTC. Translation gives CASSPLGQETQYF.

With regard to this clone: The same CDR3 is also encoded by other DNA sequences in this sample. The chain is built from TRBV11-3 and TRBJ2-7, with TRBD1 matching over 9 bases. With 5 bases clipped from V and 0 bases from J, the junction kept 5 bases outside the gene matches. Per germline, CDR1 SGHNT and CDR2 YENEEA. This CDR3 is built from 15 residues. The CDR3 bases are TGTGCCAGCAGCCCCGGACAGGGGAGCTCCTACGAGCAGTACTTC. This encodes CASSPGQGSSYEQYF.

This clone appeared a single time. The rearrangement joins TRBV10-3 to TRBJ1-1; D is ambiguous. The V gene lost 0 bases and the J gene lost 2 bases, with 10 bases spanning the gap. Germline V gene lookup returns CDR1 ENHRY and CDR2 SYGVKD. CDR3 size: 15 residues. CDR3 sequence (DNA): TGTGCCATCAGTGAGTCTTTCACGTCAAACACTGAAGCTTTCTTT. As protein: CAISESFTSNTEAFF.

In the case of this clone: The same CDR3 also results from other DNA sequences found in this sample. The V gene is TRBV5-1, the J gene TRBJ2-7; no firm D call. Germline V lookup: CDR1 SGHRS, CDR2 YFSETQ. V dropped 0 bases and J dropped 2 bases, with 6 bases sitting between them. The CDR3 contains 13 residues. CDR3 nucleotide sequence: TGCGCCAGCAGCTTGGGATCGACCTACGAGCAGTACTTC. This sequence encodes CASSLGSTYEQYF.

The chain is built from TRBV28 and TRBJ1-1; unclear D gene. This CDR3 region has 15 residues. The germline V gene has CDR1 MDHEN and CDR2 SYDVKM. Trimming took 6 bases from V and 1 from J, leaving 15 bases between them. As DNA, the CDR3 is TGTGCCAGCAGGACATTGGGGTTTGGGAACACTGAAGCTTTCTTT. Its translation: CASRTLGFGNTEAFF.

Notes on this clone: Other DNA sequences in the same sample also yield this CDR3. The V and J genes are TRBV7-2 and TRBJ1-5; weak D call: TRBD1 (6 bases). This CDR3 spans 13 amino acids. The V end lost 5 bases, the J end lost 4 bases, and 9 bases lay between the germline ends. From germline, CDR1 is SGHTA and CDR2 FQGNSA. The CDR3 coding sequence is TGTGCCAGCAGCCCGACAGGAAATCAGCCCCAGCATTTT. This encodes CASSPTGNQPQHF.

The V gene is TRBV25-1, the J gene TRBJ2-1, with TRBD2 matching 8 bases. This CDR3 has 14 residues. Germline CDR1 MGHDK, CDR2 SYGVNS. The junction had 7 bases not matched to a gene; V was cut back by 2 bases and J by 10 bases. CDR3 DNA sequence: TGTGCCAGCAGTGAACTCGGGGGGGCAAACGAGCAGTTCTTC. Protein product: CASSELGGANEQFF.

The chain combines TRBV6-1 with TRBJ2-6; D uncertain. Germline V gene lookup returns CDR1 MNHNS and CDR2 SASEGT. The CDR3 consists of 13 residues. Trimming shortened V by 10 bases and J by 1 base, and 8 bases separated the two germline ends. The CDR3 loop is CATQFSGANVLTF. CDR3 sequence (DNA): TGTGCCACCCAGTTTTCTGGGGCCAACGTCCTGACTTTC.

The genes are TRBV9 and TRBJ2-5, with unresolved D. CDR3 length equals 14 residues. Per germline, CDR1 SGDLS and CDR2 YYNGEE. Trimming stripped 1 base from V and 1 base from J, with 8 bases between. In DNA, the CDR3 is TGTGCCAGCAGCGTAAATCTCGCCCAAGAGACCCAGTACTTC. Encoded protein: CASSVNLAQETQYF.

This clone was seen once. J is TRBJ2-3 and V is TRBV4-1, with 7 bases that match TRBD2. Germline lookup yields CDR1 MGHRA and CDR2 YSYEKL. The V and J ends lost 3 bases and 2 bases, in that order; junction bases with no gene match: 20. The CDR3 is 20 residues long. CDR3 sequence (DNA): TGCGCCAGCAGCCACATCGGGACCCCTATCTCCGGGAGGACCACAGATACGCAGTATTTT. This encodes CASSHIGTPISGRTTDTQYF.

The genes are TRBV9 and TRBJ2-7; 10 nucleotides align to TRBD2. The J call could be wrong; TRBJ2-4 is a better fit for the DNA end. The CDR3 has 13 residues. CDR1 and CDR2 from the germline V gene are SGDLS and YYNGEE. The CDR3: CASSARLAGIQYF. The CDR3 coding sequence is TGTGCCAGCAGCGCACGACTAGCGGGCATTCAGTACTTC.

V is TRBV19 and J is TRBJ2-2; 7 bases map to TRBD1. CDR1 is LNHDA, CDR2 SQIVND, per germline (reference sequence). Trimming took 3 bases from V and 0 from J; bases not matched to a gene: 10. The CDR3 has 18 amino acids. The CDR3 sequence is CASSIPQGTSSNTGELFF. The CDR3 coding sequence is TGTGCCAGTAGTATCCCACAGGGGACCTCGTCGAACACCGGGGAGCTGTTTTTT.